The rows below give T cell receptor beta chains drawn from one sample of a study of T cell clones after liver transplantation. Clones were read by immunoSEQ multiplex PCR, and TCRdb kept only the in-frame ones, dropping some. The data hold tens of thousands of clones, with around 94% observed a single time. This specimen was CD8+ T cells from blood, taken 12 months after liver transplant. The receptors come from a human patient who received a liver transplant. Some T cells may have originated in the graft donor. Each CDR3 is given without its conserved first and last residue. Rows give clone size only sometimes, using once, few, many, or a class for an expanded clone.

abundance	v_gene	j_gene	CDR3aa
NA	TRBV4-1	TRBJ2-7	ASSGGLDEQY
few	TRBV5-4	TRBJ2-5	ASSVDTLGTQY
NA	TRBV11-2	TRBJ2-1	ASSLSTPLSGRTNEQF
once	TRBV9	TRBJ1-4	ASSPGNEKLF
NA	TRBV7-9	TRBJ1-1	ASSLPRNGEAF
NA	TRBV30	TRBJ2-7	ASDRTSYEQY
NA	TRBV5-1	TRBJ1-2	ASSLYRDGYT
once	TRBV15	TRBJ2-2	ATSRDPGTVNTGELF
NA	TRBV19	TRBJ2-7	ASTGRDGAYEQY
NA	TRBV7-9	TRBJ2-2	ASSLGSANTGELF
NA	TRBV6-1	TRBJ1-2	ASMGQGYGYT
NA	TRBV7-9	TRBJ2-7	ASSTPGPPVPYEQY
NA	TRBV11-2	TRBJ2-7	ASSLAGLGTYEQY
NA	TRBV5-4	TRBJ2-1	ASSLGFHDNEQF
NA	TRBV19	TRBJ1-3	ASSARDTLQLY
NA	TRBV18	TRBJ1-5	ASSGADGDRGIQPQH
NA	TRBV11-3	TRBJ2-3	ASSLLSGTGGDTQY
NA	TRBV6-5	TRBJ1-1	ASSYTDSSTEAF
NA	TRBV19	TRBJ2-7	ASSSTGGIYEQY
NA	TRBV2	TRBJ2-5	AIGPAYQETQY
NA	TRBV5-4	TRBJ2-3	ASSRTGPTDTQY
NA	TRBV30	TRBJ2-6	AWSVSGVGANVLT
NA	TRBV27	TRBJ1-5	ASSSDRGPYSNQPQH
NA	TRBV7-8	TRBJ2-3	ASSLIMSTDTQY
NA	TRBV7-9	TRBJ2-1	ASSPSSAGYNEQF
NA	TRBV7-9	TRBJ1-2	ASSLDRAANYGYT
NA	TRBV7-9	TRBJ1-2	ASSLRVAGGGRGYT
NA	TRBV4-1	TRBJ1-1	ASSHRTGATNTEAF
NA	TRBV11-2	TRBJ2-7	ASSFGQIYEQY
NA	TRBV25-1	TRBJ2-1	ASSRLAGKSNEQF
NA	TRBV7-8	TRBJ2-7	ASSLPRGRRYEQY
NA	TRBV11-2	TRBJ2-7	ASSLGVGAYEQY
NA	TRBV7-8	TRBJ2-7	ASSLSSASYEQY
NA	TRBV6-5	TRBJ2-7	ASSGSFGYEQY
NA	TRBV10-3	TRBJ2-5	AISEKGADGQY
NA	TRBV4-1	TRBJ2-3	ASIPKVSSSTDTQY
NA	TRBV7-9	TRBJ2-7	ASSLVSRRGDEQY
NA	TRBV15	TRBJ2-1	ATSAPSGMWYEQF
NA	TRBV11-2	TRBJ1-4	ASSLAVWEKLF